Listed here are 20 T cell receptor beta chains from one sample, sequenced in a study of persistence of HIV-infected CD4 T cells. This was the immunoSEQ version 4 assay in survey mode. TCRdb keeps only in-frame clones here, not all; method: immunoSEQ multiplex PCR. The table includes around 20,000 clones, around 78% detected once. Lysates of CMV-infected fibroblasts at 9 to 10 ug/mL stimulated these cells. CD4+ T cells upregulating both CD40 ligand and CD69 were sorted as responding cells. Their target antigens are unknown. This specimen was CD4+ T cells sorted from PBMCs after approximately 20-hour stimulation, taken from a patient who received antiretroviral therapy. These TCRs come from an adult man with HIV who was CMV-seropositive.

This clone has just one count. CDR3 sequence (DNA): TGTGCCAGCAGCTTAGGATATAGCAATCAGCCCCAGCATTTT. This gives the protein CASSLGYSNQPQHF. This chain uses TRBV5-6 with TRBJ1-5; D remains unclear. The CDR3 covers 14 residues. Germline V gene lookup returns CDR1 SGHDT and CDR2 YYEEEE. V was shortened by 2 bases and J by 0 bases, with 6 bases between the two germline ends.

A few counts support this clone. The chain joins TRBV2 to TRBJ2-2; 8 positions match TRBD1. The V and J ends lost 6 bases and 7 bases, in that order; junction bases with no gene match: 4. The CDR3 loop spans 13 amino acids. Germline CDR1 reads SNHLY; CDR2 reads FYNNEI. DNA for the CDR3: TGTGCCAGCAGCGAACAGGGGGACGGGGAGCTGTTTTTT. Translated: CASSEQGDGELFF.

Turning to this clone: Other DNA sequences in the same sample also yield this CDR3. The chain joins TRBV28 to TRBJ2-3, with 10 bases aligning to TRBD2. With V trimmed by 6 bases and J by 2 bases, 11 bases remained unmatched. This CDR3 is built from 17 residues. In germline, CDR1 is MDHEN, CDR2 SYDVKM. Here the CDR3 reads CASRPHLAGGSTDTQYF. The CDR3 DNA follows: TGTGCCAGCAGACCCCATTTAGCGGGGGGCTCCACAGATACGCAGTATTTT.

This chain joins TRBV4-1 and TRBJ2-1; D not resolved. The CDR3 has 14 residues. Trimming took off 3 bases at V and 7 bases at J, with 13 bases between the two ends. Germline values: CDR1 MGHRA, CDR2 YSYEKL. The CDR3 DNA reads TGCGCCAGCAGCCAGCTTGAACTGGGAAATGAGCAGTTCTTC. Translation gives CASSQLELGNEQFF.

The rearrangement links TRBV7-2 to TRBJ1-2; 10 nucleotides match TRBD1. Germline-derived CDR1 and CDR2 are SGHTA and FQGNSA. CDR3 size: 13 residues. J gave up 6 bases and V 3 bases, and 1 base lay outside the gene matches. The CDR3 loop reads CASSLTGGNGYTF. The CDR3 coding sequence is TGTGCCAGCAGCTTGACAGGGGGCAATGGCTACACCTTC.

In this sample, this clone turned up once. The V gene is TRBV6-2 or TRBV6-3, the J gene TRBJ2-4, with 7 bases lining up with TRBD1. Germline CDR1 reads MNHEY; CDR2 reads SVGEGT. Trimming at V came to 5 bases and at J to 4 bases, leaving 8 bases not matched to a gene. This CDR3 has 15 amino acids. Here the CDR3 reads CASSTGQILKNIQYF. DNA of the CDR3: TGTGCCAGCAGTACGGGACAGATATTGAAAAACATTCAGTACTTC.

The V and J genes are TRBV19 and TRBJ1-1, with D unresolved. CDR1 LNHDA and CDR2 SQIVND come from the germline V gene (reference sequence). The ends were cut back, 9 bases at V and 1 base at J, with 12 bases in the middle. The CDR3 covers 13 residues. The CDR3 loop is CASLKTQNTEAFF. The CDR3 DNA reads as TGTGCCAGCTTGAAAACACAGAACACTGAAGCTTTCTTT.

V usage is TRBV2 and J usage is TRBJ2-7; D unresolved. The CDR3 runs 14 residues. V was trimmed by 6 bases and J by 4 bases, leaving 16 bases between them. Germline V gene lookup returns CDR1 SNHLY and CDR2 FYNNEI. This CDR3 reads CASRSSPVKYEQYF. CDR3 nucleotides: TGTGCCAGCAGGTCTTCGCCGGTGAAATACGAGCAGTACTTC.

The CDR3: CASSLGGERNYGYTF. The CDR3 DNA reads TGTGCCAGCAGCTTGGGGGGGGAACGAAACTATGGCTACACCTTC. V usage is TRBV7-2 and J usage is TRBJ1-2; D possibly corresponds to TRBD1 (5 bases). The germline V gene encodes CDR1 SGHTA and CDR2 FQGNSA. V was pared by 3 bases and J by 2 bases, with 13 bases between. The CDR3 consists of 15 residues.

This chain joins TRBV7-9 and TRBJ1-4; D call uncertain. Trimming shortened V by 4 bases and J by 4 bases, and 16 bases separated the two germline ends. The V gene's germline CDR1 is SEHNR and CDR2 FQNEAQ (reference sequence). CDR3 length: 16 amino acids. This CDR3 reads CASSSTAGLFNEKLFF. The CDR3 DNA sequence: TGTGCCAGCAGCTCCACGGCCGGACTTTTTAATGAAAAACTGTTTTTT. The full variable domain, its missing parts supplied by reference TRBV7-9 and TRBJ1-4, is DTGVSQNPRHKITKRGQNVTFRCDPISEHNRLYWYRQTLGQGPEFLTYFQNEAQLEKSRLLSDRFSAERPKGSFSTLEIQRTEQGDSAMYLCASSSTAGLFNEKLFFGSGTQLSVL.

The chain employs TRBV10-3 and TRBJ1-6; D gene ambiguous. Trimming took 4 bases from V and 0 from J, leaving 16 bases between them. This CDR3 contains 18 residues. Germline V gene lookup returns CDR1 ENHRY and CDR2 SYGVKD. The CDR3 nucleotides are TGTGCCATCAGTGCTTTGTCTCGGGTAAACTCCTATAATTCACCCCTCCACTTT. It encodes CAISALSRVNSYNSPLHF.

The chain recombines TRBV19 with TRBJ1-2, with unresolved D. V lost 4 bases and J 6 bases, leaving 18 bases between the germline ends. Germline CDR1 reads LNHDA; CDR2 reads SQIVND (reference sequence). The CDR3 spans 15 residues. CDR3 region: CASSSPQSGEHGYTF. For the CDR3, the DNA is TGTGCCAGTAGTAGTCCCCAGTCGGGTGAACATGGCTACACCTTC.

The V gene is TRBV5-4, the J gene TRBJ2-3, with 11 bases identical to TRBD2. The CDR3 consists of 15 residues. Trimming cost V 5 bases and J 3 bases; bases outside gene matches: 5. CDR1 and CDR2 (germline): SGHNT, YYREEE (reference sequence). The CDR3 region has the DNA TGTGCCAGCAGTCTTAGCGGGAGGGGTACAGATACGCAGTATTTT. It specifies CASSLSGRGTDTQYF.

The rearrangement joins TRBV29-1 to TRBJ1-1; TRBD1 matches 7 bases. The CDR3 runs 13 residues. Germline trimming cut 6 bases from V and 1 base from J; bases unmatched to any gene: 5. CDR1 SQVTM and CDR2 ANQGSEA come from the germline V gene. CDR3 region: CSVRQGGNTEAFF. The CDR3 DNA reads as TGCAGCGTCAGACAGGGAGGGAACACTGAAGCTTTCTTT.

The gene calls are TRBV2 and TRBJ1-4, with D perhaps TRBD1 (6 bases). The V end was cut by 6 bases, the J end by 0 bases, with 8 bases between. The CDR3 is 14 amino acids. The germline gives CDR1 SNHLY, CDR2 FYNNEI. The CDR3 reads CASRRTATNEKLFF. The CDR3 nucleotides read TGTGCCAGCAGGAGGACAGCAACTAATGAAAAACTGTTTTTT.

This rearrangement joins TRBV21-1 to TRBJ2-7; the D call TRBD2 from the table was never checked on the DNA. TRBV21-1 is classified as a pseudogene. This CDR3 spans 17 amino acids. CDR3 sequence reads: CASSKADLAGAPYEQYF. The CDR3 bases are TGTGCCAGCAGCAAAGCTGACCTAGCGGGGGCCCCCTACGAGCAGTACTTC.

The V and J genes are TRBV29-1 and TRBJ1-2; no firm D call. CDR3 length equals 13 residues. Trimming removed 3 bases from V and 4 bases from J, with 12 bases in between. Per the germline V gene, CDR1 is SQVTM and CDR2 is ANQGSEA. The CDR3 spells CSVEYSPTYGYTF. CDR3 DNA: TGCAGCGTTGAGTACAGCCCCACCTATGGCTACACCTTC.

The rearrangement links TRBV18 to TRBJ2-1; tentatively, D is TRBD1 (5 bases). Germline lookup yields CDR1 KGHSH and CDR2 LQKENI. There are 17 residues in the CDR3. V dropped 0 bases and J dropped 0 bases, with 12 bases sitting between them. The CDR3 protein is CASSPPQGADSYNEQFF. The CDR3 DNA reads TGTGCCAGCTCACCACCGCAGGGCGCCGACTCCTACAATGAGCAGTTCTTC.

The chain has TRBV2 and TRBJ2-7; a possible D gene is TRBD1 (5 bases). This CDR3 spans 15 amino acids. Germline V gene sequence: CDR1 SNHLY, CDR2 FYNNEI. Trimming stripped 6 bases from V and 0 bases from J, with 15 bases between. The CDR3 DNA is TGTGCCAGCAGAAAAGACACAGGTAGCTCCTACGAGCAGTACTTC. Translation: CASRKDTGSSYEQYF.

The V call is TRBV28, the J call TRBJ2-5; the D is unclear. The V gene lost 2 bases and the J gene lost 7 bases, with 8 bases spanning the gap. The germline V gene has CDR1 MDHEN and CDR2 SYDVKM. The CDR3 extends over 12 amino acids. The CDR3 region has the DNA TGTGCCAGCAGTTTAGTGGGATCGACCCAGTACTTC. Translation gives CASSLVGSTQYF.